This record concerns one TCR beta chain sequence. There is no known antigen for this receptor. No base quality values were provided; no much bigger clone lies one nucleotide off. This sample is drawn from a study of T cells in Graves' hyperthyroidism and ophthalmopathy (dated by TCRdb to the late 2010s). With regard to the full study: Peripheral blood was sampled at the time of initial diagnosis, prior to any treatment. An independent validation cohort of under 20 hyperthyroidism patients and about 15 patients who later progressed to ophthalmopathy tested prospective prediction of ophthalmopathy. In several Graves' hyperthyroidism patients, the study also compared T-cell repertoires from thyroid tissue with T-cell repertoires from blood. To identify distinguishing TCR V-J signatures, a discovery cohort of around 100 patients was used, comprising 43 with Graves' ophthalmopathy and 57 with stable Graves' hyperthyroidism. The paper reports TCR Vbeta CDR3 sequencing of more than 120 peripheral blood samples: 40 to 45 ophthalmopathy, under 80 hyperthyroidism and roughly 17 progressor patients. The approximately 100 discovery patients were divided at random into training and test sets in a 7:3 ratio. Following sampling, methimazole starting at 30 mg daily was given to hyperthyroidism patients, and high-dose intravenous methylprednisolone was given to ophthalmopathy patients. What the study reported, not specific to this receptor: A model built on a 13 V-J signature distinguished ophthalmopathy from stable hyperthyroidism, reaching 87.88% sensitivity and 81.08% specificity in cross-validation and 80%/75% in testing. Most expanded thyroid clonotypes (frequency above 0.001) were also found in blood, which suggests that blood repertoires may mirror thyroid immune responses. In validation, the model predicted progression to ophthalmopathy a median of about 5.9 months before onset, with 65% to 71% sensitivity and roughly 73% specificity. No statistical method was used to set the sample size in advance, and investigators knew the group allocation.

Stable Graves' hyperthyroidism was defined as no progression to ophthalmopathy during 18 months of follow-up. The hyperthyroidism patients were between 18 and 65 years old and newly diagnosed, with a disease duration of less than 2 months. Patients with uncontrolled infections, other autoimmune diseases, pregnancy or lactation were excluded. Diagnoses were established on the basis of clinical symptoms, serum thyroxine and TRAb, thyroid ultrasound, and orbital computed tomography. PBMCs were isolated from about 9 ml of fresh peripheral blood by Ficoll-Paque density gradient centrifugation. Trizol reagent was used to extract total RNA, and RNA quality was then checked on an Agilent 2100 Bioanalyzer. V lost 1 base and J lost 7 bases, and the count of bases not matched to a germline gene is 4. From the cysteine up to the phenylalanine, the CDR3 has a length of 14 residues. Kept here is only the CDR3 DNA, which spans 42 bases and is read in frame from base 1. Reading the germline V gene gives CDR1 SGHAT and CDR2 FQNNGV.

The TCR beta CDR3 regions were amplified from the RNA transcripts. The TCR CDR3 was subjected to a first round of RT-PCR using the HTBI primer set and the Qiagen OneStep RT-PCR kit. Libraries were constructed in a second round of multiplex PCR, after which size selection and purification were carried out. Libraries were sequenced paired-end with 100 bp reads on an Illumina HiSeq2000. On the authors' methods: SOAPnuke was used to process the raw data, with reads discarded if the reads contained adapters or uncalled bases, had a mean Phred below 15, or lacked an exact constant-primer or identifier match. High-quality paired reads were merged using COPE v1.2.5, and each unique nucleotide sequence was defined as a clonotype. Clonotypes were aligned to IMGT TRBV, TRBD and TRBJ reference segments using MiTCR v1.1. The analysis included only V-J combinations with a frequency above 0.0001, which together covered roughly 99% of the repertoires. The TCS score was defined as the ratio of F50 (clonal expansion) to E x V (chaos), calculated using BLOSUM62-based TCRdist between CDR3 peptides within each V-J. Welch's t-statistics and random forest reduced 500 to 550 V-J features to roughly 13, which were used in a naive Bayes classifier (R e1071). The public reads were quality trimmed at Q25 with fastp and then assembled into clones with MiXCR by TCRdb, keeping productive beta chains. Each CDR3 protein appears once, grouped with its most common genes and DNA. Here the V and J calls rest on TCRdb's processing, not on the authors' analysis. In this sample the table shows 90,000 to 120,000 distinct CDR3 sequences, roughly 15% of which occur a single time. Less than 50% of the sample lies in the top ten.

The chain is made from TRBV11-2 and TRBJ2-4, and TRBD2 aligns with 7 junction nucleotides. Sequencing input: blood. This TCR derives from a woman aged 50 to 60 with Graves' hyperthyroidism. Here the CDR3 is given as CASSLGGRWNIQYF. The DNA reads as follows: TGTGCCAGCAGCTTAGGCGGGAGATGGAACATTCAGTACTTC.